This T cell receptor (beta chain) was identified during a study of shared clonotypes between healthy human individuals. Looked up from germline, CDR1 is MDHEN and CDR2 is SYDVKM. Trimming removed 7 bases from V and 3 bases from J, with 9 bases in between. The CDR3 consists of 13 residues. Cells designated naive CD8 were CD45RO-negative and were positively selected for CCR7, with terminally differentiated effector memory CD45RA+ cells excluded. TCRdb's copy holds only in-frame clones and misses some; the assay was immunoSEQ multiplex PCR. This sample has 2 million to 2.5 million clones, with about 93% found just once.

Sequenced input: naive CD8+ T cells from PBMCs. The TCR originated in a man aged 18 to 29 in good health. Some clones in this sample may be carry-over from other donors' samples. The gene calls are TRBV28 and TRBJ2-2; no definite D call. CDR3 sequence (DNA): TGTGCCAGCATTCGCGGCTACACCGGGGAGCTGTTTTTT. As protein: CASIRGYTGELFF.